The rows below give T cell receptor beta chains drawn from one sample of a study of CD8+CD57+ T cells in acquired aplastic anemia. From the reads, TCRdb called clonotypes with MiXCR, one entry per CDR3 protein. The table shows roughly 150,000 distinct CDR3 sequences, with roughly 48% occurring only once. The sequenced sample was sorted CD4+, CD8+, or CD8+CD57+ T cells (not recorded which) from PBMCs. Source of these receptors: a human donor in good health. The CDR3 runs from the conserved cysteine through the conserved F or W. A D gene is named only where the DNA matches it firmly. A row's size may be missing; if present it is once, few, many or a size class.

v_call	j_call	clone_size	d_call	cdr3_nt	cdr3_aa
TRBV2	TRBJ1-6	many	-	TGTGCCAGCTCCAGTTGGGTCCCCTATAATTCACCCCTCCACTTT	CASSSWVPYNSPLHF
TRBV28	TRBJ1-2	-	TRBD1	TGTGCCAGCAGTTTAAGAGGGGGCCCTTTTTATGGCTACACCTTC	CASSLRGGPFYGYTF
TRBV20-1	TRBJ2-7	many	-	TGCAGTGCGGAAAGGGGGGGAGAGCAGTACTTC	CSAERGGEQYF
TRBV29-1	TRBJ1-1	few	TRBD1	TGCAGCGTTGAGGGACAGGGGGAAGTGGCTTTCTTT	CSVEGQGEVAFF
TRBV2	TRBJ1-2	-	TRBD1	TGTGCCAGCAGTGAGGGACAGGGAACAAACTATGGCTACACCTTC	CASSEGQGTNYGYTF
TRBV24-1	TRBJ1-4	-	TRBD1	TGTGCCACCAGTGATTCGCCGACAGGGTGGAATGAAAAACTGTTTTTT	CATSDSPTGWNEKLFF
TRBV27	TRBJ2-7	-	-	TGTGCCAGCAGCCAGGAATCTTACGAGCAGGACTTC	CASSQESYEQDF
TRBV7-8	TRBJ2-7	-	-	TGTGCCAGCAGCTCGGTCAGGGTCAAGGAGCAGTACTTC	CASSSVRVKEQYF
TRBV4-1	TRBJ1-2	-	TRBD1	TGCGCCAGCAGCCAAGACAGGGGGCGGGATGGCTACACCTTC	CASSQDRGRDGYTF
TRBV10-3	TRBJ1-2	-	TRBD1	TGTGCCACCACGGGACAGGAGTTTTACTATGGCTACACCTTC	CATTGQEFYYGYTF
TRBV6-1	TRBJ1-5	few	-	TGTGCCAGCAGGTCCCTACGGGGGCCCCAGCATTTT	CASRSLRGPQHF
TRBV7-2	TRBJ1-2	-	-	TGTGCCAGCAGCTTAGGCGGGCTCACGAGGGGCTACACCTTC	CASSLGGLTRGYTF
TRBV7-9	TRBJ1-3	many	-	TGTGCCAGCAGCTTAGGAGGGACGGCTGGAAACACCATATATTTT	CASSLGGTAGNTIYF
TRBV3-1	TRBJ2-7	-	-	TGTGCCAGCAGCCTGGGACTGCGCTCAGGTGGGGGGTACTTC	CASSLGLRSGGGYF
TRBV4-2	TRBJ2-1	-	-	TGTGCCAGCAGCCCGCACAGGGGACTCAACAATGAGCAGTTCTTC	CASSPHRGLNNEQFF
TRBV9	TRBJ2-6	many	-	TGTGCCACCAGCAGCTCTGGGGCCAACGTCCTGACTTTC	CATSSSGANVLTF